Listed here are 9 T cell receptor beta chains from one sample, sequenced in a study of blood T cell repertoires in COVID-19. Sequencing used immunoSEQ multiplex PCR; TCRdb keeps in-frame clones, though not all of them. The sample lists about 200,000 clones; about 88% were seen once. Material: peripheral blood. Receptors originate from a man aged 18-30 years with active or convalescent COVID-19.

This rearrangement joins TRBV19 to TRBJ1-5; possible D gene TRBD1, 5 bases. The CDR3 is made up of 14 amino acids. Germline CDR1 is LNHDA and CDR2 is SQIVND (reference sequence). V was pared by 10 bases and J by 8 bases, with 21 bases between. Here the CDR3 DNA reads TGTGCCACCCAGGGAGGGGAGGGGAGAAAGCCCCAGCATTTT. Translating it yields CATQGGEGRKPQHF.

The chain recombines TRBV19 with TRBJ1-1; perhaps TRBD1 as D (6 bases). Germline CDR1 is LNHDA and CDR2 is SQIVND (reference sequence). Trimming took 3 bases from V and 6 from J, leaving 11 bases between them. The CDR3 extends over 13 amino acids. Here the CDR3 reads CASSITGRPEAFF. CDR3 sequence (DNA): TGTGCCAGTAGTATCACAGGGCGTCCTGAAGCTTTCTTT.

The chain recombines TRBV5-5 with TRBJ1-3; D is uncertain. The CDR3 length is 15 residues. Germline CDR1 and CDR2: SGHKS and YYEKEE (reference sequence). Trimming removed 1 base at V and 4 bases at J, with 12 bases between. The CDR3 reads CASSLNRGPGNTIYF. The CDR3 coding sequence is TGTGCCAGCAGCTTGAACCGGGGTCCGGGAAACACCATATATTTT.

The chain uses TRBV7-2 and TRBJ1-2; D unclear. The germline V gene has CDR1 SGHTA and CDR2 FQGNSA. This CDR3 is 12 amino acids long. The ends were cut back, 2 bases at V and 4 bases at J, with 5 bases in the middle. Here the CDR3 DNA reads TGTGCCAGCAGCTTAATCGGCTATGGCTACACCTTC. Residues: CASSLIGYGYTF.

V usage is TRBV6-1 and J usage is TRBJ1-3, with D possibly matching TRBD1 (5 bases). Germline V gene data show CDR1 as MNHNS and CDR2 as SASEGT. This CDR3 comprises 16 residues. V lost 0 bases to trimming and J lost 0 bases, with 9 bases between them. The CDR3 region has the DNA TGTGCCAGCAGTGAAGCCGCAGGGTACTCTGGAAACACCATATATTTT. Its protein product is CASSEAAGYSGNTIYF.

The chain carries TRBV7-8 and TRBJ1-1; maybe TRBD1 (5 bases). The CDR3 sequence is 17 residues long. V shed 1 base and J shed 0 bases, with 15 bases lying between them. In germline, CDR1 is SGHVS, CDR2 FQNEAQ. CDR3 amino acids: CASSLERQILMNTEAFF. The CDR3 DNA reads TGTGCCAGCAGCTTAGAGAGACAGATACTAATGAACACTGAAGCTTTCTTT. The entire variable domain, with the rest obtained from reference TRBV7-8 and TRBJ1-1, is as follows: GAGVSQSPRYKVAKRGQDVALRCDPISGHVSLFWYQQALGQGPEFLTYFQNEAQLDKSGLPSDRFFAERPEGSVSTLKIQRTQQEDSAVYLCASSLERQILMNTEAFFGQGTRLTVV.

This chain connects TRBV4-2 to TRBJ2-6; D might be TRBD1 (6 bases). Trimming cost V 2 bases and J 2 bases, with 10 bases left between them. Per the germline V gene, CDR1 is LGHNA and CDR2 is YNFKEQ. The CDR3 contains 16 residues. The CDR3 loop is CASSQQQGTGANVLTF. The CDR3 DNA follows: TGTGCCAGCAGCCAACAACAGGGTACTGGGGCCAACGTCCTGACTTTC.

The genes are TRBV11-2 and TRBJ1-3; D ambiguous. Per the germline V gene, CDR1 is SGHAT and CDR2 is FQNNGV. There are 12 residues in the CDR3. V lost 1 base to trimming and J lost 4 bases, with 2 bases between them. The CDR3 sequence: CASSLVGNTIYF. The CDR3 DNA follows: TGTGCCAGCAGCTTAGTAGGAAACACCATATATTTT.

This sequence joins TRBV4-1 and TRBJ2-1; 7 bases align to TRBD2. Per germline, CDR1 MGHRA and CDR2 YSYEKL. The CDR3 is made up of 13 amino acids. The V and J ends lost 0 bases and 15 bases, in that order; junction bases with no gene match: 8. CDR3 sequence: CASSQDSSGGGFF. The DNA of the CDR3 is TGCGCCAGCAGCCAAGATAGCTCGGGGGGAGGGTTCTTC.